This T cell receptor (beta chain) stems from a study of T-cell memory formation after mild COVID-19. Study in general: Each donor largely had its own TCR clusters.

Trimming at V came to 0 bases and at J to 8 bases, leaving 5 bases not matched to a gene. CDR3 size: 16 residues. CDR1 is KGHSH and CDR2 is LQKENI in the germline V gene. Using its own MiXCR run on the 5' RACE reads, TCRdb lists one record per CDR3 protein. Among about 390,000 distinct CDR3 sequences, 21% were seen once, and the ten largest hold around 12%. Specimen: PBMCs or a T cell subset sorted from them (not recorded which). The sequence derives from an adult woman who had mild COVID-19 (a few samples of this study predate the infection). Cell type and time point are not known. The chain uses TRBV18 and TRBJ1-6, with 9 bases fitting TRBD1. CDR3 DNA sequence: TGTGCCAGCTCACCACCCGGACAGGGGTTTTATTCACCCCTCCACTTT. Its translation: CASSPPGQGFYSPLHF.